Presented here are 10 T cell receptor beta chains from one specimen sequenced in a study of blood T cell repertoires in COVID-19. Produced via immunoSEQ multiplex PCR; TCRdb's table is partial and in-frame only. Of 200,000 to 250,000 clones in the sample, roughly 88% were seen once. Specimen: PBMCs or T cells enriched from blood (not recorded which). These receptors were obtained from a woman aged 50 to 65 who had recovered from COVID-19.

The genes are TRBV5-5 and TRBJ2-5; D is possibly TRBD1 (6 bases). CDR3 size: 16 residues. Trimming took 0 bases from V and 5 from J, leaving 17 bases between them. From germline, CDR1 is SGHKS and CDR2 YYEKEE (reference sequence). The CDR3, as DNA: TGTGCCAGCAGCTTGGCCGTGGCAGGGGCTTCCGAGACCCAGTACTTC. This sequence encodes CASSLAVAGASETQYF.

The gene calls are TRBV5-1 and TRBJ2-5, with TRBD1 as a possible D gene (5 bases). Germline assignment: CDR1 SGHRS and CDR2 YFSETQ. Trimming pared 3 bases from V and 0 bases from J, leaving 9 bases between. This CDR3 is 14 amino acids long. The CDR3, as DNA: TGCGCCAGCAGCTGGGGCCGGGACCAAGAGACCCAGTACTTC. Translation gives CASSWGRDQETQYF.

The J gene is TRBJ1-3, the V gene TRBV7-2, with a weak D call TRBD1 (6 bases). Germline CDR1 and CDR2: SGHTA and FQGNSA. V was clipped by 3 bases and J by 2 bases, with 8 bases between them. The CDR3 consists of 14 residues. CDR3 protein: CASSFPGAGNTIYF. For the CDR3, the DNA is TGTGCCAGCAGCTTTCCAGGGGCTGGAAACACCATATATTTT.

This clone appeared once. This chain links TRBV7-2 with TRBJ1-2; D is unresolved. Germline V gene lookup returns CDR1 SGHTA and CDR2 FQGNSA. The CDR3 is made up of 16 amino acids. Trimming took off 1 base at V and 0 bases at J, with 12 bases between the two ends. CDR3 sequence: CASSLGGGITNYGYTF. The CDR3 coding sequence is TGTGCCAGCAGCTTAGGAGGTGGCATTACTAACTATGGCTACACCTTC.

This chain joins TRBV11-3 and TRBJ2-1; 11 nucleotides line up with TRBD2. Germline V CDR1 and CDR2: SGHNT, YENEEA. CDR3 size: 16 residues. Losses at the gene ends were 5 bases for V and 5 bases for J; bases not matched to a gene: 8. CDR3 loop: CASSARTSGYDNEQFF. The CDR3 nucleotides read TGTGCCAGCAGCGCTAGGACTAGCGGGTATGACAATGAGCAGTTCTTC.

J is TRBJ1-2 and V is TRBV4-1; perhaps TRBD1 as D (5 bases). Trimming stripped 1 base from V and 1 base from J, with 13 bases between. CDR3 length equals 16 residues. Germline CDR1 and CDR2: MGHRA and YSYEKL. CDR3 sequence reads: CASSQVIAGNNYGYTF. The CDR3 nucleotides are TGCGCCAGCAGCCAAGTCATCGCAGGGAATAACTATGGCTACACCTTC.

The chain recombines TRBV28 with TRBJ1-5; maybe TRBD1 (6 bases). V shed 6 bases and J shed 0 bases, with 15 bases lying between them. Germline values: CDR1 MDHEN, CDR2 SYDVKM. This CDR3 has 16 residues. CDR3 DNA sequence: TGTGCCAGCAGCGATAACAGGGTTAATAGCAATCAGCCCCAGCATTTT. It specifies CASSDNRVNSNQPQHF.

The table lists this clone with a count of one. The chain employs TRBV10-3 and TRBJ2-3, with 11 positions matching TRBD1. The CDR3 is 16 amino acids. With 10 bases clipped from V and 3 bases from J, the junction kept 12 bases outside the gene matches. Looked up from germline, CDR1 is ENHRY and CDR2 is SYGVKD. The CDR3 region has the DNA TGTGCCACTTGGACAGGGGGCATTCGGAGGACAGATACGCAGTATTTT. Translated, it gives CATWTGGIRRTDTQYF.

The chain is built from TRBV19 and TRBJ2-2, with 16 bases lining up with TRBD2. Germline-derived CDR1 and CDR2 are LNHDA and SQIVND (reference sequence). V lost 3 bases to trimming and J lost 6 bases; unmatched junction nucleotides: 7. The CDR3 is 18 residues long. CDR3: CASSIPGLAGGPAGELFF. The CDR3 bases are TGTGCCAGTAGTATTCCGGGACTAGCGGGAGGGCCGGCCGGGGAGCTGTTTTTT.

The gene calls are TRBV9 and TRBJ2-5, with 7 bases fitting TRBD2. The germline V gene has CDR1 SGDLS and CDR2 YYNGEE. Trimming cost V 2 bases and J 0 bases; bases outside gene matches: 7. The CDR3 has 16 residues. CDR3 DNA: TGTGCCAGCAGCGTTACCAGCGGGAACCACCAAGAGACCCAGTACTTC. This encodes CASSVTSGNHQETQYF.